The rows below give T cell receptor beta chains drawn from one sample of a study of shared T cell receptors in the human thymus. Libraries were prepared by immunoSEQ multiplex PCR; TCRdb keeps only in-frame clonotypes and omits some of them. Altogether under 850,000 clones are present, roughly 90% being singletons, with the ten largest covering around 0.0099%. The data also belong to a second study, concerning human thymus T cells.

Sequencing was performed on thymocytes. The receptors originated from a boy under two years old with a congenital heart defect. CDR3s include the opening cysteine and the closing phenylalanine or tryptophan. D genes are given only for firm matches. Expanded clones are given a class, and other clones once, few, many or no size at all.

>once|TRBJ2-3|TRBV5-1|TRBD2
TGCGCCAGCAGCTTGGCCGTTAGCGGGAGTTCAGATACGCAGTATTTT
CASSLAVSGSSDTQYF
>NA|TRBJ2-7|TRBV12-5|TRBD1
TGTGCTAGTGCCCCTGACAGGGAAGGCCACGAGCAGTACTTC
CASAPDREGHEQYF
>NA|TRBJ2-5|TRBV5-1|TRBD2
TGCGCCAGCAGCTGCCCCTTAGGCGGGAGGGCCCCCCACAACAAAGAGACCCAGTACTTC
CASSCPLGGRAPHNKETQYF
>NA|TRBJ2-7|TRBV7-8|TRBD1
TGTGCCAGCAGCCCCGCGGGACAGGGGGGCGAGCAGTACTTC
CASSPAGQGGEQYF
>NA|TRBJ2-4|TRBV4-2|TRBD2
TGTGCCAGCAGCCAAGCGGGGGGAGGGTTGGGCGGGAACATTCAGTACTTC
CASSQAGGGLGGNIQYF
>NA|TRBJ2-7|TRBV11-2|TRBD1
TGTGCCAGCAGCTTAGATTGGGGTCGCGACAGGGGAGTACGGCCCAAGTACTTC
CASSLDWGRDRGVRPKYF
>NA|TRBJ2-5|TRBV19|TRBD2
TGTGCCAGTAGTGACGGACTAGCGGGGCCTTCGCAAGAGACCCAGTACTTC
CASSDGLAGPSQETQYF
>NA|TRBJ2-3|TRBV5-6|TRBD2
TGTGCCAGCAGCTTGGTGGCGGGAGGGGCAGATACGCAGTATTTT
CASSLVAGGADTQYF
>NA|TRBJ1-2|TRBV7-9|NA
TGTGCCAGCAGCTTGGGGGGAGGCGACTATGGCTACACCTTC
CASSLGGGDYGYTF
>NA|TRBJ1-1|TRBV4-1|TRBD1
TGCGCCAGCAGCCTAACCTGGACAGGGAACACTGAAGCTTTCTTT
CASSLTWTGNTEAFF
>NA|TRBJ2-7|TRBV4-3|TRBD2
TGCGCCAGCAGCCAAGATTCCCGACTAGCGTCAAACTACGAGCAGTACTTC
CASSQDSRLASNYEQYF